This T cell receptor (beta chain) comes out of a study of T cell responses to AZD1222 COVID-19 vaccine. Repertoires were generated with immunoSEQ multiplex PCR, while TCRdb's copy carries only in-frame clones and drops some. The table has 65,000 to 70,000 clones, less than 85% seen once; the top ten hold approximately 25%. With 1 base removed from V and 5 bases from J, the gap between germline ends came to 9 bases. CDR1 is MNHEY and CDR2 is SMNVEV in the germline V gene (reference sequence). The CDR3 consists of 14 residues. The V call is TRBV27, the J call TRBJ2-1; perhaps TRBD1 as D (5 bases). This TCR was recovered from an adult who received the AZD1222 COVID-19 vaccine. This specimen was peripheral blood, taken 28 days after the second AZD1222 dose. CDR3 amino acids: CASSLWAGNNEQFF. The CDR3 DNA reads as TGTGCCAGCAGTTTATGGGCAGGGAACAATGAGCAGTTCTTC.